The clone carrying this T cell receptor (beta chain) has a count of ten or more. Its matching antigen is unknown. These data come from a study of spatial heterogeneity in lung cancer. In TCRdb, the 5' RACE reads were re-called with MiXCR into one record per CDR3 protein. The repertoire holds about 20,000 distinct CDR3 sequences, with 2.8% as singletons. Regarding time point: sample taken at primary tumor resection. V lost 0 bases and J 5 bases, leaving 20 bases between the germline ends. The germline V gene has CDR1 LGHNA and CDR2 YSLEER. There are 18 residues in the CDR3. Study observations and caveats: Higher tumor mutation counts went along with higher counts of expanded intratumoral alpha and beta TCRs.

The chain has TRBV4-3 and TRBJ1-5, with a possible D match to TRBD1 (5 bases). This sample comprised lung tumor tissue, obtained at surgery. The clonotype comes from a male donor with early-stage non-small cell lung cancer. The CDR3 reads CASSQDLSWAGAHQPQHF. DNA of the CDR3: TGCGCCAGCAGCCAAGATCTATCCTGGGCCGGGGCCCATCAGCCCCAGCATTTT.